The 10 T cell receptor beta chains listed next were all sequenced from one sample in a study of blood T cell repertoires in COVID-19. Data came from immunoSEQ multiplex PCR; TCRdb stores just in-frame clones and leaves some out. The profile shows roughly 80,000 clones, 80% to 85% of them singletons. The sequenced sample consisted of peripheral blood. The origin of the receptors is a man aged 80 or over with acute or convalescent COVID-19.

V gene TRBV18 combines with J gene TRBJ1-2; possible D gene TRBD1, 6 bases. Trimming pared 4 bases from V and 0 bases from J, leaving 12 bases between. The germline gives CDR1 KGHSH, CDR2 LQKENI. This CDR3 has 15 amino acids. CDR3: CASSHITGSNYGYTF. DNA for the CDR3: TGTGCCAGCTCACATATTACAGGGTCTAACTATGGCTACACCTTC.

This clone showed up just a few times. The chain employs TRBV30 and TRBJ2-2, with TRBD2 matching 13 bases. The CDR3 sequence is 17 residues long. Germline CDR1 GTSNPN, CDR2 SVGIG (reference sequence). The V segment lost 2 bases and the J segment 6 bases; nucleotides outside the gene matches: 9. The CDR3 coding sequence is TGTGCCTGGAGTCTGTGGACTAGCGGGAGACGGGCCGGGGAGCTGTTTTTT. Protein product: CAWSLWTSGRRAGELFF.

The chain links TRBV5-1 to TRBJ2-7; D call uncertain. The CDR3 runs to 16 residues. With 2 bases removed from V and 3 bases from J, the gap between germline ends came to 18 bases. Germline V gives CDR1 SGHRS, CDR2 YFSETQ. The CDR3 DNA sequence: TGCGCCAGCAGCTTTGCGCCGCAATCATCGCTCTACGAGCAGTACTTC. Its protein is CASSFAPQSSLYEQYF.

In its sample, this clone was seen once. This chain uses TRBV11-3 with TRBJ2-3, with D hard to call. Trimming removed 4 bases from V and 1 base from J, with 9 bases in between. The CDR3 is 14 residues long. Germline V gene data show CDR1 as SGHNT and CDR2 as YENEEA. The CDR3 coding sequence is TGTGCCAGCAGCTATCAAGGAGGCACAGATACGCAGTATTTT. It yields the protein CASSYQGGTDTQYF.

This CDR3 reads CASSDQGFGNTIYF. CDR3 DNA sequence: TGTGCCAGCAGCGACCAGGGCTTCGGAAACACCATATATTTT. The chain couples TRBV7-2 to TRBJ1-3, with D possibly TRBD1 on 5 matching bases. This CDR3 is built from 14 residues. The V and J ends lost 5 bases and 4 bases respectively, with 12 bases between them. Germline V gives CDR1 SGHTA, CDR2 FQGNSA.

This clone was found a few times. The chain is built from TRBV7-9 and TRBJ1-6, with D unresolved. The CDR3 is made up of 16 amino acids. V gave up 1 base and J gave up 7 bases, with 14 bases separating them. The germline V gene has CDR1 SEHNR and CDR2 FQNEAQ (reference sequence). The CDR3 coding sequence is TGTGCCAGCAGCTTAGGTGCGGGGTCTAGGAATTCACCCCTCCACTTT. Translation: CASSLGAGSRNSPLHF.

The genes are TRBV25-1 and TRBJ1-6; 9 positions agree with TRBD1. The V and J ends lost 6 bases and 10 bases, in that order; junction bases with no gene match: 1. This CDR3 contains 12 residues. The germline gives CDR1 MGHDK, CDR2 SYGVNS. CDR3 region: CASRDRGSPLHF. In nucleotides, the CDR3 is TGTGCCAGCAGGGACAGGGGCTCACCCCTCCACTTT.

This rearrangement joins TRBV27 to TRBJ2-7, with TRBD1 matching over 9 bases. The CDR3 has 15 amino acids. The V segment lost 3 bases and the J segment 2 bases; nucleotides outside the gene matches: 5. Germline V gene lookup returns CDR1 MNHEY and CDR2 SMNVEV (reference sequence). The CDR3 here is CASSFGGQGTYEQYF. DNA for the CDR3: TGTGCCAGCAGTTTCGGGGGACAGGGAACCTACGAGCAGTACTTC.

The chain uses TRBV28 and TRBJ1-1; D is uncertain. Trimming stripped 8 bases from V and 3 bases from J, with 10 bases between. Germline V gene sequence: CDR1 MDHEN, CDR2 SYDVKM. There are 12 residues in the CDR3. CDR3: CASLGRYTEAFF. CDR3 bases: TGTGCCAGCCTGGGCAGGTACACTGAAGCTTTCTTT. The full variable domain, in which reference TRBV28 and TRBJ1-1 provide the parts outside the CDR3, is DVKVTQSSRYLVKRTGEKVFLECVQDMDHENMFWYRQDPGLGLRLIYFSYDVKMKEKGDIPEGYSVSREKKERFSLILESASTNQTSMYLCASLGRYTEAFFGQGTRLTVV.

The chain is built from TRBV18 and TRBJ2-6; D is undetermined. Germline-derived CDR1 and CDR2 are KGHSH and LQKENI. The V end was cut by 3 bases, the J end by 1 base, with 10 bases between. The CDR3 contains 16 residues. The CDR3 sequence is CASSPSLGSGANVLTF. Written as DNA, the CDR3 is TGTGCCAGCTCACCCTCCCTAGGATCTGGGGCCAACGTCCTGACTTTC.